A single sample is the source of the 24 T cell receptor beta chains below, sequenced in a study of vaccination and CD4 T cells after COVID-19. What these receptors recognize is not known. Treatment here: approximately nine-day PBMC culture with coronavirus spike peptide pools or control peptides (ViraFEST assay). The Oncomine TCR Beta short-read assay sequenced DNA from cultured CD4+ T cells. TCRdb passed the PCR reads through MiXCR, listing each CDR3 protein once. The table records 14,000 to 15,000 distinct CDR3 sequences, 48% of them present only once. The source material was CD4+ T cells from blood, cultured in vitro. These receptors originate from a human donor who had recovered from COVID-19.

Only a few counts were recorded for this clonotype. V and J are TRBV19 and TRBJ1-1; no definite D call. V lost 0 bases and J 11 bases, leaving 16 bases between the germline ends. Germline V gene data show CDR1 as LNHDA and CDR2 as SQIVND (reference sequence). The CDR3 covers 14 residues. CDR3 coding DNA: TGTGCCAGTAGTATAGATCTCTGGTCCGGAAGGGCTTTCTTT. Translation: CASSIDLWSGRAFF.

This clonotype was seen only a few times. The chain employs TRBV7-2 and TRBJ2-7, with 10 nucleotides matching TRBD2. CDR3 length: 14 amino acids. J lost 4 bases, V lost 5 bases, and 5 bases had no gene match. Germline CDR1 SGHTA, CDR2 FQGNSA. The CDR3 DNA is TGTGCCAGCAGCCCGGGACTAGCGAGGTACGAGCAGTACTTC. It specifies CASSPGLARYEQYF.

This clonotype has just a few counts. The chain has TRBV7-2 and TRBJ1-6; 9 nucleotides match TRBD1. Germline lookup yields CDR1 SGHTA and CDR2 FQGNSA. The CDR3 has 14 residues. V shed 4 bases, J shed 13 bases, and the junction held 8 bases outside the gene matches. The CDR3 reads CASSSRDRDLPLHF. Here the CDR3 DNA reads TGTGCCAGCAGCTCCCGGGACAGGGACCTGCCCCTCCACTTT.

The chain employs TRBV20-1 and TRBJ2-7, with TRBD2 matching over 7 bases. CDR3 length: 13 residues. CDR1 and CDR2 from the germline V gene are DFQATT and SNEGSKA (reference sequence). Germline trimming cut 8 bases from V and 5 bases from J; bases unmatched to any gene: 12. The CDR3 loop is CSFLAEEGHEQYF. For the CDR3, the DNA is TGCAGTTTCCTAGCGGAGGAAGGCCACGAGCAGTACTTC.

The rearrangement uses TRBV5-4 and TRBJ1-1; 7 nucleotides match TRBD1. Germline CDR1 SGHNT, CDR2 YYREEE (reference sequence). The CDR3 extends over 14 amino acids. The trim removed 3 bases at V and 4 bases at J, leaving 6 bases unmatched. The CDR3 loop reads CASSSPTGITEAFF. For the CDR3, the DNA is TGTGCCAGCAGCTCCCCGACAGGGATCACTGAAGCTTTCTTT.

This clonotype was seen only a few times. The genes are TRBV6-1 and TRBJ2-5, with 7 bases matching TRBD2. Germline trimming cut 7 bases from V and 4 bases from J; bases unmatched to any gene: 9. Germline CDR1 is MNHNS and CDR2 is SASEGT. The length of the CDR3 is 14 residues. CDR3 amino acids: CASTRRGGLETQYF. The CDR3 DNA reads as TGTGCCAGCACCCGACGGGGAGGGCTAGAGACCCAGTACTTC.

This clonotype was recorded only once. This chain connects TRBV12-3 or TRBV12-4 to TRBJ1-6; 7 nucleotides agree with TRBD1. CDR3 size: 18 residues. Trimming cost V 5 bases and J 0 bases; bases outside gene matches: 10. CDR3 sequence: CASSRTGLKSSYNSPLHF. DNA of the CDR3: TGTGCCAGCAGTCGGACAGGTCTGAAAAGCTCCTATAATTCACCCCTCCACTTT.

This chain links TRBV6-5 with TRBJ2-7, with 9 bases identical to TRBD1. J lost 5 bases, V lost 4 bases, and 9 bases had no gene match. Germline V gene data show CDR1 as MNHEY and CDR2 as SVGAGI. There are 15 residues in the CDR3. The CDR3 coding sequence is TGTGCCAGCAGTTGGCCGGGACAGGGCAAAGACGAGCAGTACTTC. Translated: CASSWPGQGKDEQYF.

This chain joins TRBV4-3 and TRBJ1-5; D not certain. The V end was cut by 0 bases, the J end by 7 bases, with 7 bases between. Per the germline V gene, CDR1 is LGHNA and CDR2 is YSLEER. The CDR3 contains 13 residues. The CDR3 DNA reads as TGCGCCAGCAGCCAAGAGGCAGGACAGCCCCAGCATTTT. This gives the protein CASSQEAGQPQHF.

V is TRBV6-1 and J is TRBJ1-5, with a weak D call TRBD1 (6 bases). Trimming cost V 5 bases and J 3 bases, with 17 bases left between them. The length of the CDR3 is 16 residues. Germline V gene data show CDR1 as MNHNS and CDR2 as SASEGT. CDR3 region: CASSKGGASYNQPQHF. CDR3 nucleotides: TGTGCCAGCAGTAAGGGGGGGGCCTCATACAATCAGCCCCAGCATTTT.

This clonotype has more than one count but fewer than ten. This rearrangement joins TRBV19 to TRBJ2-7; D call uncertain. This CDR3 is 13 amino acids long. Deletions cut 4 bases from V and 2 bases from J, with 9 bases between. Germline V gives CDR1 LNHDA, CDR2 SQIVND (reference sequence). In nucleotides, the CDR3 is TGTGCCAGTAGTAGGGAACCGACCTACGAGCAGTACTTC. Translated, it gives CASSREPTYEQYF.

The chain is built from TRBV7-2 and TRBJ1-2, with a weak D call TRBD1 (6 bases). The CDR3 sequence is 13 residues long. Germline V CDR1 and CDR2: SGHTA, FQGNSA. The ends were cut back, 5 bases at V and 8 bases at J, with 15 bases in the middle. The chain's CDR3 is CASSPGGAIGYTF. In DNA form, the CDR3 reads TGTGCCAGCAGCCCTGGGGGGGCAATAGGCTACACCTTC.

The table lists this clonotype with a few counts. The chain links TRBV6-1 to TRBJ2-2; 7 bases map to TRBD1. Germline trimming cut 10 bases from V and 0 bases from J; bases unmatched to any gene: 8. The length of the CDR3 is 15 residues. Per germline, CDR1 MNHNS and CDR2 SASEGT. DNA for the CDR3: TGTGCCACTAGGACGGGACAGTCGAACACCGGGGAGCTGTTTTTT. It translates to CATRTGQSNTGELFF.

This chain links TRBV20-1 with TRBJ2-5; D is undetermined. V lost 0 bases and J lost 4, with 18 bases in between. This CDR3 has 16 residues. Germline CDR1 reads DFQATT; CDR2 reads SNEGSKA (reference sequence). The CDR3 coding sequence is TGCAGTGCTAGAGATGGCCGGGTCCAGGCGTTAGAGACCCAGTACTTC. Translation gives CSARDGRVQALETQYF.

This clonotype was counted a few times. The chain recombines TRBV20-1 with TRBJ2-7; 9 nucleotides align to TRBD1. The CDR3 is 13 amino acids. Germline loops: CDR1 DFQATT, CDR2 SNEGSKA (reference sequence). V was clipped by 5 bases and J by 5 bases; unmatched bases: 7. The CDR3 protein is CSADTGTGHEQYF. CDR3 DNA sequence: TGCAGTGCTGACACCGGGACAGGGCACGAGCAGTACTTC.

This clonotype was seen only a few times. V usage is TRBV7-9 and J usage is TRBJ1-2; 12 bases map to TRBD1. Germline trimming cut 4 bases from V and 8 bases from J; bases unmatched to any gene: 11. Germline values: CDR1 SEHNR, CDR2 FQNEAQ (reference sequence). The CDR3 loop spans 16 amino acids. CDR3 DNA: TGTGCCAGCAGCTCTCCCGGGACAGGGGGCGCTTGGGGCTACACCTTC. Translating gives CASSSPGTGGAWGYTF.

This clonotype has more than one count but fewer than ten. The chain recombines TRBV7-2 with TRBJ2-7; 11 bases are a match to TRBD2. The CDR3 runs 17 residues. Losses at the gene ends were 3 bases for V and 4 bases for J; bases not matched to a gene: 11. The germline CDR1 and CDR2 sequences are SGHTA and FQGNSA. The DNA of the CDR3 is TGTGCCAGCAGCTTGAAGCTGACTAGCGGGGACCTTTACGAGCAGTACTTC. As protein: CASSLKLTSGDLYEQYF.

This sequence joins TRBV2 and TRBJ1-2, with 8 nucleotides matching TRBD1. V shed 8 bases and J 2 bases; nucleotides not matched to a gene: 7. The CDR3 length is 14 residues. CDR1 SNHLY and CDR2 FYNNEI come from the germline V gene. CDR3 bases: TGTGCCAGCGGGGAGGACAGGGACAACTATGGCTACACCTTC. Its protein product is CASGEDRDNYGYTF.

This chain links TRBV7-3 with TRBJ2-1; 8 bases are a match to TRBD1. With 2 bases clipped from V and 7 bases from J, the junction kept 10 bases outside the gene matches. This CDR3 has 16 residues. The germline gives CDR1 SGHTA, CDR2 FQGTGA. CDR3 loop: CASSLVGRGRQNEQFF. CDR3 DNA: TGTGCCAGCAGCTTAGTGGGCAGGGGGCGCCAAAATGAGCAGTTCTTC.

V is TRBV7-9 and J is TRBJ1-2; D is possibly TRBD1 (5 bases). The ends were cut back, 0 bases at V and 8 bases at J, with 10 bases in the middle. The CDR3 is made up of 13 amino acids. Germline CDR1 is SEHNR and CDR2 is FQNEAQ (reference sequence). As DNA, the CDR3 is TGTGCCAGCAGCTTAGCGGGGGGGAACGGCTACACCTTC. This encodes CASSLAGGNGYTF. Full variable domain (remainder filled in from reference TRBV7-9 and TRBJ1-2): DTGVSQNPRHKITKRGQNVTFRCDPISEHNRLYWYRQTLGQGPEFLTYFQNEAQLEKSRLLSDRFSAERPKGSFSTLEIQRTEQGDSAMYLCASSLAGGNGYTFGSGTRLTVV.

This clonotype was detected once. The chain uses TRBV19 and TRBJ2-7; D gene ambiguous. Germline V gene data show CDR1 as LNHDA and CDR2 as SQIVND (reference sequence). The CDR3 is 13 amino acids. V was pared by 1 base and J by 3 bases, with 7 bases between. This chain's CDR3 is CASSIAISYEQYF. As DNA, the CDR3 is TGTGCCAGTAGTATAGCTATAAGCTACGAGCAGTACTTC.

This clonotype was seen more than once but under ten times. The chain is built from TRBV2 and TRBJ1-1, with 7 bases matching TRBD1. CDR3 size: 13 residues. The V and J ends lost 9 bases and 1 base, in that order; junction bases with no gene match: 5. Per the germline V gene, CDR1 is SNHLY and CDR2 is FYNNEI. CDR3 in DNA: TGTGCCAGTACAGGGGATTCGAACACTGAAGCTTTCTTT. Translated: CASTGDSNTEAFF.

The J gene is TRBJ2-7, the V gene TRBV20-1; 13 bases agree with TRBD2. The CDR3 extends over 14 amino acids. Per the germline V gene, CDR1 is DFQATT and CDR2 is SNEGSKA (reference sequence). The V and J ends lost 6 bases and 5 bases, in that order; junction bases with no gene match: 7. CDR3 residues: CSATTSGRSHEQYF. Written as DNA, the CDR3 is TGCAGTGCCACGACTAGCGGGAGGTCCCACGAGCAGTACTTC.

The genes are TRBV18 and TRBJ1-6; D unresolved. CDR1 KGHSH and CDR2 LQKENI come from the germline V gene. This CDR3 is built from 16 residues. Trimming left V 4 bases short and J 10 bases short, with 20 bases between. DNA of the CDR3: TGTGCCAGCTCACTTTATGGACCCACCCAAGGGTCACCCCTCCACTTT. This encodes CASSLYGPTQGSPLHF.